The 22 T cell receptor beta chains presented below share a single source sample, sequenced in a study of T cells in Graves' hyperthyroidism and ophthalmopathy. Regions amplified from RNA transcripts were the TCR beta CDR3 regions. The HTBI primer set drove a first-round RT-PCR of the TCR CDR3. One entry per CDR3 protein results from TCRdb running MiXCR on the multiplex PCR reads. The sample includes 400,000 to 500,000 distinct CDR3 sequences, about an eighth of them seen just once. Sample: blood. Source of these receptors: a woman aged 18-29 years with Graves' hyperthyroidism.

This clonotype was observed a handful of times. The chain recombines TRBV9 with TRBJ1-4; TRBD1 matches 9 bases. V trimming: 0 bases; J trimming: 8 bases; junction bases outside the gene matches: 5. This CDR3 contains 15 residues. CDR1 and CDR2 from the germline V gene are SGDLS and YYNGEE. Written as DNA, the CDR3 is TGTGCCAGCAGCGTAGGGGACAGGGAGTACGAAAAACTGTTTTTT. Its translation is CASSVGDREYEKLFF.

This clonotype was counted between two and nine times. The V call is TRBV5-4, the J call TRBJ1-1, with 8 bases lining up with TRBD1. The CDR3 length is 14 residues. Germline V lookup: CDR1 SGHNT, CDR2 YYREEE (reference sequence). Trimming took 5 bases from V and 2 from J; bases not matched to a gene: 5. The CDR3 DNA is TGTGCCAGCAGGCCGGACAGGGTTAACACTGAAGCTTTCTTT. It specifies CASRPDRVNTEAFF.

This clonotype was recorded many times. The rearrangement uses TRBV7-9 and TRBJ1-1; D gene unclear. V was trimmed by 5 bases and J by 5 bases, leaving 12 bases between them. Looked up from germline, CDR1 is SEHNR and CDR2 is FQNEAQ (reference sequence). The CDR3 totals 13 residues. CDR3 amino acids: CASSPPLRTEAFF. CDR3 in DNA: TGTGCCAGCAGCCCACCGCTAAGGACTGAAGCTTTCTTT.

This clonotype came up many times. V is TRBV15 and J is TRBJ1-3; D call uncertain. V gave up 1 base and J gave up 3 bases, with 10 bases separating them. This CDR3 contains 15 residues. The germline gives CDR1 LNHNV, CDR2 YYDKDF (reference sequence). CDR3 amino acids: CATSRGNKGGNTIYF. CDR3 DNA sequence: TGTGCCACCAGCAGAGGAAACAAGGGTGGAAACACCATATATTTT.

This clonotype was counted many times. This chain connects TRBV6-1 to TRBJ1-1, with TRBD1 as a possible D gene (5 bases). Trimming pared 2 bases from V and 1 base from J, leaving 11 bases between. Germline CDR1 MNHNS, CDR2 SASEGT. This CDR3 has 15 amino acids. DNA for the CDR3: TGTGCCAGCAGTGAAACCCTGACAGAGAACACTGAAGCTTTCTTT. This codes for CASSETLTENTEAFF.

This clonotype was counted at least ten times. The chain employs TRBV2 and TRBJ2-1; 12 bases agree with TRBD2. Germline V gene data show CDR1 as SNHLY and CDR2 as FYNNEI. Trimming cost V 6 bases and J 10 bases; bases outside gene matches: 13. The CDR3 consists of 16 residues. CDR3 loop: CASRRGLAGRTLEQFF. DNA of the CDR3: TGTGCCAGCAGGCGCGGACTAGCGGGACGTACCCTCGAGCAGTTCTTC.

This clonotype was detected only a few times. One junction end disagrees with the germline gene, perhaps due to a read error. This chain joins TRBV5-6 and TRBJ1-6; TRBD1 might be the D (5 bases). The germline V gene has CDR1 SGHDT and CDR2 YYEEEE. The CDR3 totals 14 residues. CDR3 DNA: TGTGCCAGCAGCTACGGGACGGGTAATTCGCCCCTCCACTTT. Translating it yields CASSYGTGNSPLHF.

The CDR3 sequence: CASRVFWERPRWGTSYNEQFF. The CDR3 bases are TGTGCCAGCAGGGTCTTTTGGGAGCGCCCACGGTGGGGGACATCCTACAATGAGCAGTTCTTC. The rearrangement uses TRBV12-3 or TRBV12-4 and TRBJ2-1; TRBD1 might be the D (6 bases). This CDR3 has 21 amino acids. V lost 6 bases to trimming and J lost 1 base, with 31 bases between them.

This clonotype appeared a few times. Being one base from a much bigger clone, this may be a read error. The genes are TRBV11-2 and TRBJ2-7; weak D call: TRBD2 (5 bases). The CDR3 has 15 residues. Germline V gene sequence: CDR1 SGHAT, CDR2 FQNNGV. CDR3 in amino acids: CASGLDWESSYEQYV. For the CDR3, the DNA is TGTGCCAGCGGCTTAGATTGGGAGAGCTCCTACGAGCAGTACGTC.

This clonotype was recorded a few times. The chain joins TRBV18 to TRBJ2-5; 8 bases map to TRBD1. The CDR3 spans 17 residues. Trimming took 3 bases from V and 4 from J; bases not matched to a gene: 13. Germline V gene data show CDR1 as KGHSH and CDR2 as LQKENI. The CDR3 protein is CASSPNSGGAVRETQYF. The CDR3, as DNA: TGTGCCAGCTCACCGAATTCAGGGGGCGCGGTGCGAGAGACCCAGTACTTC.

This clonotype was observed a handful of times. CDR3 sequence: CASSEEGGEGYGYTF. The DNA for the CDR3 is TGCGCCAGCAGTGAGGAAGGGGGCGAGGGCTATGGCTACACCTTC. The chain links TRBV10-2 to TRBJ1-2, with 7 bases lining up with TRBD1. Trimming cost V 2 bases and J 4 bases; bases outside gene matches: 7. CDR1 and CDR2 from the germline V gene are WSHSY and SAAADI. This CDR3 has 15 residues.

The sample holds many counts of this clonotype. The chain carries TRBV6-1 and TRBJ2-2, with 9 bases that match TRBD1. From germline, CDR1 is MNHNS and CDR2 SASEGT. The ends lost 6 bases at V and 0 bases at J; junction bases unmatched: 2. The CDR3 sequence is 15 residues long. For the CDR3, the DNA is TGTGCCAGCAGGGACAGGGGACCGAACACCGGGGAGCTGTTTTTT. It translates to CASRDRGPNTGELFF.

This clonotype was counted ten times or more. The gene calls are TRBV20-1 and TRBJ1-1, with D perhaps TRBD1 (5 bases). V was pared by 6 bases and J by 2 bases, with 13 bases between. The CDR3 is 13 residues long. Germline-derived CDR1 and CDR2 are DFQATT and SNEGSKA (reference sequence). The CDR3 here is CSAPQGGNTEAFF. CDR3 nucleotide sequence: TGCAGTGCACCCCAGGGTGGAAACACTGAAGCTTTCTTT.

This clonotype was picked up a small number of times. V and J are TRBV29-1 and TRBJ1-4; TRBD1 aligns across 11 bases. The CDR3 has 13 residues. The ends lost 7 bases at V and 3 bases at J; junction bases unmatched: 1. CDR1 and CDR2 (germline): SQVTM, ANQGSEA. The CDR3 DNA follows: TGCAGCGGGGGACAGGGGGCTAATGAAAAACTGTTTTTT. Encoded protein: CSGGQGANEKLFF.

This clonotype was detected only a few times. V and J are TRBV5-1 and TRBJ1-3; D gene uncertain. CDR3 length equals 15 residues. Trimming took off 0 bases at V and 6 bases at J, with 13 bases between the two ends. Germline CDR1 and CDR2: SGHRS and YFSETQ. Here the CDR3 DNA reads TGCGCCAGCAGCTTGGACGCCCTAATTGAAAACACCATATATTTT. This translates into CASSLDALIENTIYF.

A note on this clonotype: The missing conserved phenylalanine or tryptophan at the end of this CDR3 makes a read error likely. V usage is TRBV7-3 and J usage is TRBJ2-1; 11 nucleotides line up with TRBD2. The CDR3 extends over 19 amino acids. Germline lookup yields CDR1 SGHTA and CDR2 FQGTGA. Trimming cost V 1 base and J 4 bases; bases outside gene matches: 12. CDR3 sequence reads: CASSLISLSTSGGYNEQFL. In DNA form, the CDR3 reads TGTGCCAGCAGCTTAATATCCCTCTCCACTAGCGGGGGTTACAATGAGCAGTTCTTG.

V gene TRBV2 combines with J gene TRBJ1-2; maybe TRBD1 (6 bases). The V gene lost 0 bases and the J gene lost 8 bases, with 13 bases spanning the gap. The CDR3 totals 14 residues. Germline V lookup: CDR1 SNHLY, CDR2 FYNNEI. The CDR3 loop reads CASSEAPQGYGYTF. DNA of the CDR3: TGTGCCAGCAGTGAAGCTCCCCAGGGGTACGGCTACACCTTC.

Concerning this clonotype itself: A much larger clone sits a single nucleotide away, making a read error possible. The chain links TRBV6-1 to TRBJ2-7; D is perhaps TRBD1 or TRBD2 (5 bases each). Germline V lookup: CDR1 MNHNS, CDR2 SASEGT. The CDR3 has 15 residues. Trimming stripped 2 bases from V and 7 bases from J, with 18 bases between. The CDR3 DNA follows: TGTGCCAGCAGTGAAACTCTCTGGGGGAAGGGTGAGCAGTACGTC. It specifies CASSETLWGKGEQYV.

This clonotype appeared many times. J is TRBJ2-7 and V is TRBV12-3 or TRBV12-4, with D unresolved. This CDR3 is 14 amino acids long. The V end was cut by 5 bases, the J end by 3 bases, with 14 bases between. Here the CDR3 DNA reads TGTGCCAGCAGTCCAACGGGTGAAGACTACGAGCAGTACTTC. Encoded protein: CASSPTGEDYEQYF.

The J gene is TRBJ1-1, the V gene TRBV10-3, with 10 bases identical to TRBD1. The CDR3 contains 19 residues. CDR1 ENHRY and CDR2 SYGVKD come from the germline V gene. The J segment lost 6 bases and the V segment lost 1 base, leaving 17 bases of the junction unmatched. CDR3 residues: CAISEYLGDRGRTSPEAFF. CDR3 nucleotides: TGTGCCATCAGTGAGTACCTTGGGGACAGGGGCCGAACGAGCCCTGAAGCTTTCTTT.

This clonotype was picked up many times. This rearrangement joins TRBV6-2 or TRBV6-3 to TRBJ2-2; no reliable D call. CDR1 is MNHEY, CDR2 SVGEGT, per germline. Trimming left V 2 bases short and J 6 bases short, with 1 base between. The length of the CDR3 is 11 residues. CDR3 coding DNA: TGTGCCAGCAGTTACCCCGGGGAGCTGTTTTTT. This translates into CASSYPGELFF.

Many counts were recorded for this clonotype. The genes are TRBV18 and TRBJ1-1, with 9 positions matching TRBD1. The CDR3 totals 16 residues. From germline, CDR1 is KGHSH and CDR2 LQKENI. V trimming: 6 bases; J trimming: 0 bases; junction bases outside the gene matches: 8. The CDR3 sequence: CASSRGQGWVNTEAFF. DNA for the CDR3: TGTGCCAGCTCCCGCGGACAGGGGTGGGTGAACACTGAAGCTTTCTTT.